This TCR beta chain stems from a study of cytomegalovirus exposure and HLA in healthy donors. The PCR used 60 Vbeta and 13 Jbeta primers. The protocol was immunoSEQ multiplex PCR, while the TCRdb copy is restricted to in-frame clones and leaves out a portion. This table holds about 82,000 clones, around 68% found once. Study-level points and caveats: In an earlier analysis, most TCR beta V segments were productive about 87% or about 30% of the time. Within the data, a cluster of highly shared sequence variants was likely a sequencing artifact.

This CDR3 is built from 16 residues. V was cut by 0 bases and J by 1 base, with 10 bases left in between. Germline loops: CDR1 KGHSH, CDR2 LQKENI. On this clone: Its antigen is still unknown.

The sequence came from a middle-aged man in good health and CMV-seropositive. The chain couples TRBV18 to TRBJ2-1; D is perhaps TRBD2 (6 bases). What was sequenced was PBMCs. CDR3 loop: CASSPPQSGSYNEQFF. CDR3 sequence (DNA): TGTGCCAGCTCACCACCCCAGAGCGGGTCCTACAATGAGCAGTTCTTC.